The clone carrying this T cell receptor (beta chain) came up once. Antigen: not known. The PCR was carried out with 60 Vbeta primers and 13 Jbeta primers. The assay was immunoSEQ multiplex PCR, and TCRdb's table has in-frame clones only and misses some. The sample yields approximately 160,000 clones, about 76% seen once. The sample belongs to a study of cytomegalovirus exposure and HLA in healthy donors. With V trimmed by 4 bases and J by 2 bases, 7 bases remained unmatched. This CDR3 spans 15 amino acids. Germline CDR1 SGHRS, CDR2 YFSETQ. Study-wide findings and caveats: In vitro experiments confirmed that a few CMV-associated chains were specific for CMV antigens. Fewer N-insertions (relative to the approximately 700-donor mean) were reportedly seen in an Asian-associated ancestry cluster in a later analysis. Using the classifier, cytomegalovirus status was reportedly diagnosed with high specificity and sensitivity. In an earlier analysis, most TCR beta V segments were productive about 90% or about 30% of the time.

This receptor was obtained from a male donor in good health and CMV-seropositive. The material sequenced was PBMCs. J is TRBJ1-2 and V is TRBV5-1; 8 bases line up with TRBD1. The DNA for the CDR3 is TGCGCCAGCAGCGTAACAGGGGGGGGGAACTATGGCTACACCTTC. It specifies CASSVTGGGNYGYTF.